This T cell receptor (beta chain) came from a study of blood T cell repertoires in COVID-19 (TCRdb year 2020). About the investigation overall: The collaborator samples originated in the United States, Italy and Spain and spanned the acute and convalescent phases of COVID-19. The samples were drawn from the first 160 participants of the ongoing ImmuneRACE study and from some 1,300 subjects provided by 6 global collaborators. The prospective study material was composed of cDNA or gDNA derived from T cells, B-cell-depleted T cells, or PBMCs. Where HLA class I and class II types were available, the types were taken from metadata supplied by the sample provider, not from assay-based typing. The sample metadata nearly always contained a de-identified subject ID, COVID-19 status, age in years and sex. Subjects who had been exposed to COVID-19, were actively infected with it, or had recovered from it provided the deeply sampled blood TCRbeta repertoires that made up the dataset. The repertoires were made available in a free public database intended to serve as a resource for research on the immune response to SARS-CoV-2. Results and caveats for the whole study, not just this receptor: Clinical and demographic metadata were provided uncurated, with the amount varying by source and participant.

TCRbeta CDR3 regions were amplified from genomic DNA using the immunoSEQ Assay, a bias-controlled multiplex PCR. The paper's processing steps were these. Within the assay, amplification of reference gene primers was used to estimate how many nucleated cells each sample contained. To quantify the absolute abundance of each unique TCRbeta CDR3 rearrangement, sequence reads were collapsed and filtered. Productive Simpson clonality was computed per sample as the square root of Simpson's diversity index over productive rearrangements. The clones in this table, taken by TCRdb from immuneACCESS, are in-frame only. Not every clone is retained; where verified, under half of the shortfall comes from an unresolved V gene, and the cause of the rest is unknown. The DNA gave D and trimming, while V, J and clone size come from that table. Across this sample there are a few hundred thousand clones, with 88% seen only once. 4% of the sample belongs to the ten largest clones.

The collaborating institutions used their own protocols to collect whole blood in K2EDTA tubes. For TCRbeta analysis, collaborators shipped samples in one of three forms: frozen whole blood, isolated PBMCs, or DNA extracted from either of those sample types. Measured from the cysteine to the phenylalanine, the CDR3 is 11 residues long. Only the CDR3 DNA is retained, 33 bases long and in frame from the first base. The junction shows trimming of 8 bases on V and 10 bases on J, plus 14 bases between the germline ends. Reading the germline V gene gives CDR1 KGHSH and CDR2 LQKENI. As concerns this clone: No antigen is known for it. Base-call qualities are not available, and no considerably larger clone is one nucleotide away.

This chain joins TRBV18 to TRBJ1-1, with a weak D call of TRBD1 (5 bases match). This sequence originates from a woman aged 50 to 60 with active or convalescent COVID-19. The sequenced sample consisted of peripheral blood. The DNA sequence is TGTGCCAGCCACGACAGTCTGGCAGCTTTCTTT. This gives the protein CASHDSLAAFF.